This T cell receptor (beta chain) was identified during a study of glioma-infiltrating T cells. V lost 0 bases and J lost 5, with 13 bases in between. This CDR3 has 15 residues. Germline V gene lookup returns CDR1 SGHTA and CDR2 FQGNSA. TCR alpha and beta CDR3 regions were amplified from RNA using iRepertoire nested multiplex PCR. TCRdb called the multiplex PCR reads again in MiXCR, with one record for every CDR3 protein. This sample has around 100,000 distinct CDR3 sequences, with under 30% found just once. V is TRBV7-2 and J is TRBJ2-5, with a tentative D call TRBD2 (5 bases). The TCR comes from a human donor with low-grade glioma or glioblastoma, undergoing nonglioma brain surgery, or in good health (not recorded which). The material sequenced was glioma tissue, nonneoplastic brain tissue, or PBMCs (not recorded which). The CDR3 DNA reads as TGTGCCAGCAGCTTAGCGGGAAACCGAGGGGAGACCCAGTACTTC. Its protein product is CASSLAGNRGETQYF.